This T cell receptor (beta chain) was sequenced during a study of CD8+ T cells in alopecia areata. Study context: Dosing with tofacitinib proceeded for 6 to 18 months, followed by 6 months off drug. General study findings and limits: Clonality exceeded that of normal scalp in lesional scalp, most notably in alopecia totalis/universalis.

Treatment indicated: oral pan-JAK inhibitor, 5-10 mg twice daily. Extraction and reverse transcription of RNA yielded cDNA as the sequencing template. This table comes from immunoSEQ multiplex PCR, and its TCRdb copy is limited to in-frame clones, with some not included. This sample has over 85,000 clones, with about two thirds found just once. The V gene's germline CDR1 is LGHNA and CDR2 YSLEER. This CDR3 has 17 residues. Trimming cost V 3 bases and J 3 bases; bases outside gene matches: 11. With respect to this clone: No antigen is known for it.

This receptor was obtained from a human donor with alopecia areata. The chain has TRBV4-3 and TRBJ2-1, with 7 bases aligning to TRBD1. The source was CD8+ T cells sorted from blood, collected between weeks 43 and 45, from a patient treated with tofacitinib. The DNA of the CDR3 is TGCGCCAGCAGCCAGAGCGTAGACAGGGCGGGCTACAATGAGCAGTTCTTC. Translation gives CASSQSVDRAGYNEQFF.